This T cell receptor (beta chain) was sequenced for a study of blood T cell repertoires in COVID-19. Study-level background: The United States, Italy and Spain were the sources of the acute and convalescent COVID-19 samples. From T cells, B-cell-depleted T cells, or PBMCs came the material, which was cDNA or gDNA.

There are 16 residues in the CDR3. Per germline, CDR1 GTSNPN and CDR2 SVGIG (reference sequence). After removal of 4 bases from V and 0 bases from J, the junction contained 11 bases not matched to a gene. In this sample, this clone turned up once. Per the study methods: Nucleated cell number was recorded as an estimate derived from reference gene primer amplification. The repertoire was sequenced with immunoSEQ multiplex PCR; TCRdb's copy has only in-frame clones and lacks some. The DNA was the basis for D and trimming; V, J and clone size are from that table. The sample consists of about 23,000 clones, 65% to 90% of them appearing once.

The material sequenced was peripheral blood. This clonotype was sampled from a man between 65 and 85 years old with acute or convalescent COVID-19. The V call is TRBV30, the J call TRBJ2-5; 7 bases are shared with TRBD1. The CDR3: CAWNRGLEIYQETQYF. Here the CDR3 DNA reads TGTGCCTGGAACAGGGGTCTTGAAATTTACCAAGAGACCCAGTACTTC.